This passage covers 15 T cell receptor beta chains from one sample sequenced in a study of siplizumab effects on memory and regulatory T cells. TCRdb's copy holds only in-frame clones and misses some; the assay was immunoSEQ multiplex PCR. The sample lists tens of thousands of clones, roughly 95% seen once, with approximately 0.031% in the top ten. Material for sequencing was naive CD4+ T cells sorted from blood. Receptor source: a human donor in good health.

This rearrangement joins TRBV7-2 to TRBJ2-2, with 13 bases lining up with TRBD2. Germline CDR1 SGHTA, CDR2 FQGNSA. The CDR3 loop spans 16 amino acids. V was clipped by 3 bases and J by 6 bases; unmatched bases: 4. CDR3 coding DNA: TGTGCCAGCAGCTTCGGACTAGCGGGGGTCCCCGGGGAGCTGTTTTTT. Translating it yields CASSFGLAGVPGELFF.

This rearrangement joins TRBV23-1 to TRBJ2-3; no clear D. TRBV23-1 is marked as an open reading frame, function uncertain. V dropped 0 bases and J dropped 0 bases, with 7 bases sitting between them. The CDR3 runs to 15 residues. In DNA form, the CDR3 reads TGCGCCAGCAGTCAATCTAGGGATAGCACAGATACGCAGTATTTT. Protein sequence: CASSQSRDSTDTQYF.

The J gene is TRBJ2-5, the V gene TRBV10-1, with unresolved D. V lost 10 bases and J lost 2, with 23 bases in between. There are 16 residues in the CDR3. Germline loops: CDR1 WNHNN, CDR2 SYGVQD (reference sequence). CDR3 protein: CATNIGHFIRQETQYF. The CDR3, as DNA: TGCGCCACCAACATAGGGCATTTTATCCGTCAAGAGACCCAGTACTTC.

The chain is built from TRBV19 and TRBJ2-3; D not certain. This CDR3 contains 11 residues. CDR1 is LNHDA, CDR2 SQIVND, per germline (reference sequence). Trimming shortened V by 3 bases and J by 6 bases, and 4 bases separated the two germline ends. The CDR3 here is CASSMKDTQYF. CDR3 DNA sequence: TGTGCCAGTAGTATGAAGGATACGCAGTATTTT.

The chain carries TRBV7-2 and TRBJ2-7; D not resolved. CDR3 length: 13 residues. Germline V lookup: CDR1 SGHTA, CDR2 FQGNSA. V lost 1 base to trimming and J lost 3 bases, with 7 bases between them. CDR3 residues: CASSLGQLYEQYF. Here the CDR3 DNA reads TGTGCCAGCAGCTTAGGGCAACTCTACGAGCAGTACTTC.

The chain has TRBV9 and TRBJ2-6; 10 nucleotides agree with TRBD2. The CDR3 is made up of 17 amino acids. Germline V CDR1 and CDR2: SGDLS, YYNGEE. The trim removed 1 base at V and 3 bases at J, leaving 4 bases unmatched. CDR3 in DNA: TGTGCCAGCAGCGTATCAGCGGGGGGGCTTGGGGCCAACGTCCTGACTTTC. Translation: CASSVSAGGLGANVLTF. Full variable domain (missing parts from reference TRBV9 and TRBJ2-6): DSGVTQTPKHLITATGQRVTLRCSPRSGDLSVYWYQQSLDQGLQFLIQYYNGEERAKGNILERFSAQQFPDLHSELNLSSLELGDSALYFCASSVSAGGLGANVLTFGAGSRLTVL.

V usage is TRBV2 and J usage is TRBJ2-5; TRBD2 matches 8 bases. After removal of 10 bases from V and 2 bases from J, the junction contained 6 bases not matched to a gene. The CDR3 is 13 amino acids. Germline values: CDR1 SNHLY, CDR2 FYNNEI. This chain's CDR3 is CAKGSGMQETQYF. CDR3 sequence (DNA): TGTGCCAAAGGTAGCGGGATGCAAGAGACCCAGTACTTC.

CDR3 DNA: TGTGCCAGCAGTGTCGAGCCTAGCGGGGGGGCCTATGAGCAGTTCTTC. It codes for CASSVEPSGGAYEQFF. The rearrangement links TRBV6-4 to TRBJ2-1; 12 positions agree with TRBD2. In germline, CDR1 is MRHNA, CDR2 SNTAGT. V dropped 4 bases and J dropped 8; count of bases not matched to a gene: 9. The CDR3 totals 16 residues.

The V and J genes are TRBV7-9 and TRBJ2-7; 11 bases are shared with TRBD1. Germline CDR1 SEHNR, CDR2 FQNEAQ (reference sequence). The CDR3 runs 15 residues. Germline trimming cut 1 base from V and 4 bases from J; bases unmatched to any gene: 3. CDR3 region: CASSLGTGGGYEQYF. As DNA, the CDR3 is TGTGCCAGCAGCTTAGGGACAGGGGGCGGATACGAGCAGTACTTC. The full variable domain, completed using reference TRBV7-9 and TRBJ2-7, is DTGVSQNPRHKITKRGQNVTFRCDPISEHNRLYWYRQTLGQGPEFLTYFQNEAQLEKSRLLSDRFSAERPKGSFSTLEIQRTEQGDSAMYLCASSLGTGGGYEQYFGPGTRLTVT.

This sequence joins TRBV6-5 and TRBJ1-1; 8 bases map to TRBD1. This CDR3 is built from 15 residues. The ends lost 2 bases at V and 5 bases at J; junction bases unmatched: 7. Germline V gives CDR1 MNHEY, CDR2 SVGAGI. DNA of the CDR3: TGTGCCAGCAGTTACGGCAGGGGGCGGGGTACTGAAGCTTTCTTT. Protein sequence: CASSYGRGRGTEAFF.

The V call is TRBV6-5, the J call TRBJ1-3; a weak D match, TRBD1 (5 bases). Germline values: CDR1 MNHEY, CDR2 SVGAGI. V was clipped by 8 bases and J by 0 bases, with 14 bases between them. The CDR3 is 15 residues long. CDR3 DNA sequence: TGTGCCAGCCGCAGGGCGCCCCTCTCTGGAAACACCATATATTTT. It encodes CASRRAPLSGNTIYF.

The chain is built from TRBV9 and TRBJ1-5; D not certain. The germline V gene has CDR1 SGDLS and CDR2 YYNGEE. Trimming took off 0 bases at V and 7 bases at J, with 2 bases between the two ends. The CDR3 has 11 residues. In DNA form, the CDR3 reads TGTGCCAGCAGCGTAGGACAGCCCCAGCATTTT. It is translated as CASSVGQPQHF.

The V and J genes are TRBV7-3 and TRBJ2-3; 11 bases align to TRBD2. This CDR3 is built from 18 residues. The germline V gene encodes CDR1 SGHTA and CDR2 FQGTGA. J was trimmed by 1 base and V by 0 bases; bases with no gene match: 6. CDR3 residues: CASSLTGILAGGTDTQYF. For the CDR3, the DNA is TGTGCCAGCAGCTTAACGGGGATACTAGCGGGGGGCACAGATACGCAGTATTTT.

The chain combines TRBV6-5 with TRBJ2-1, with D perhaps TRBD1 (6 bases). This CDR3 has 12 residues. The V end was cut by 3 bases, the J end by 8 bases, with 8 bases between. Germline CDR1 and CDR2: MNHEY and SVGAGI. DNA of the CDR3: TGTGCCAGCAGTTATTGGGGGCATGAGCAGTTCTTC. It specifies CASSYWGHEQFF.

The chain is built from TRBV11-2 and TRBJ2-4; D tentatively fits TRBD1 or TRBD2 (5 bases each). In germline, CDR1 is SGHAT, CDR2 FQNNGV. The CDR3 has 15 amino acids. V lost 3 bases to trimming and J lost 3 bases, with 12 bases between them. Written as DNA, the CDR3 is TGTGCCAGCAGCTTCGGGGACGGAAGCAAAAACATTCAGTACTTC. Amino acids: CASSFGDGSKNIQYF.